This TCR beta chain was sequenced during a study of memory CD4+ T cells and cytomegalovirus serostatus. As for the study in general: Donors were healthy Belgian adults, under 10 CMV seropositive and fewer than 30 seronegative.

The sort gate was single viable CD3+CD4+CD8-CD45RO+ cells for memory CD4+ T cells. The sample holds one count of this clone. Using immunoSEQ multiplex PCR, the repertoire was profiled, and TCRdb retains in-frame clones only, with some absent. The table lists approximately 56,000 clones, about four fifths of them singletons. CDR3 length: 16 amino acids. The chain couples TRBV12-1 to TRBJ1-1. TRBV12-1 is a pseudogene segment. The TCR was taken from an adult in good health and CMV-seronegative. Material: memory CD4+ T cells from blood. The CDR3 spells CASSPFGPGMNTEAFF. The CDR3 coding sequence is TGTGCCAGCAGCCCCTTCGGGCCCGGCATGAACACTGAAGCTTTCTTT.